What follows describes a single TCR beta chain. Cohort allocation depended upon clinical history that participants reported. All exposed participants met a person with COVID-19 within 2 weeks before entering the study. Germline CDR1 reads MNHEY; CDR2 reads SVGAGI. V was pared by 6 bases and J by 8 bases, with 3 bases of the junction left unmatched. The CDR3 length is 13 residues. The sample comes from a study of blood T cell repertoires in COVID-19. Libraries were prepared by immunoSEQ multiplex PCR; TCRdb keeps only in-frame clonotypes and omits some of them. The data hold approximately 190,000 clones, with roughly 89% observed a single time.

Sequencing was carried out using PBMCs or T cells enriched from blood (not recorded which). The sequence was collected from a woman aged 30 to 39 who had been exposed to COVID-19. J is TRBJ1-6 and V is TRBV6-5, with 8 bases fitting TRBD1. CDR3 nucleotides: TGTGCCAGCAGGGACAGGGCGGATTCACCCCTCCACTTT. Its protein product is CASRDRADSPLHF.